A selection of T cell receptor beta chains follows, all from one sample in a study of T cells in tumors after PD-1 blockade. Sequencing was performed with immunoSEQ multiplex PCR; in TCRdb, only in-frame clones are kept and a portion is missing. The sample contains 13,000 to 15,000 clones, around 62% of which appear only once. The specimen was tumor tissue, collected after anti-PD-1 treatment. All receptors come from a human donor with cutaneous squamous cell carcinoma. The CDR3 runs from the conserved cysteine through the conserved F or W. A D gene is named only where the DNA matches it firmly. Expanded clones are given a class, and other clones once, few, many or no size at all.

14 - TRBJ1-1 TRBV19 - CASSIGGENTEAFF TGTGCCAGTAGTATAGGAGGGGAGAACACTGAAGCTTTCTTT
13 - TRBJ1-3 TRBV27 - CASSLKGGGTIYF TGTGCCAGCAGTTTAAAGGGAGGTGGCACCATATATTTT
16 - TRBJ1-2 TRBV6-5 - CASSYIDPGVSYGYTF TGTGCCAGCAGTTACATTGACCCCGGGGTCTCTTATGGCTACACCTTC
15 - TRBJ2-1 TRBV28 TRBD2 CASRGGLAGANEQFF TGTGCCAGCAGGGGAGGACTAGCGGGAGCCAATGAGCAGTTCTTC
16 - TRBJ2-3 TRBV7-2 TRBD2 CASNPPGGGVADTQYF TGTGCCAGCAACCCACCGGGCGGGGGGGTCGCAGATACGCAGTATTTT
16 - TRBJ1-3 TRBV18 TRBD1 CASSSRQGSGGNTIYF TGTGCCAGCTCATCGAGACAGGGATCGGGGGGAAACACCATATATTTT
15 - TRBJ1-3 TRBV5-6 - CASSLVSISGNTIYF TGTGCCAGCAGCTTGGTGTCGATCTCTGGAAACACCATATATTTT
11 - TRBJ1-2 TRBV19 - CASSQGYGYTF TGTGCCAGTAGCCAGGGTTATGGCTACACCTTC
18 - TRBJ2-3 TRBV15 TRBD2 CATSRGGLAGGPSDTQYF TGTGCCACCAGCAGAGGGGGACTAGCGGGAGGGCCCTCAGATACGCAGTATTTT
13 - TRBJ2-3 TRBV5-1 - CASSLADQDTQYF TGCGCCAGCAGCTTGGCGGACCAAGATACGCAGTATTTT
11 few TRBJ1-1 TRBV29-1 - CSVVSVIEAFF TGCAGCGTTGTCTCGGTGATTGAAGCTTTCTTT
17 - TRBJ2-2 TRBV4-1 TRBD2 CASSHKPLAGVAGELFF TGCGCCAGCAGCCATAAGCCACTAGCGGGAGTGGCCGGGGAGCTGTTTTTT
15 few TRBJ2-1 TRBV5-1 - CASTSGGAKHSEQFF TGCGCCAGCACTTCTGGAGGGGCGAAACACAGTGAGCAGTTCTTC
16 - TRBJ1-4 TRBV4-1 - CASSQGRGTTNEKLFF TGCGCCAGCAGCCAAGGTCGGGGAACAACTAATGAAAAACTGTTTTTT
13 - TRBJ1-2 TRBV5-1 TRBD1 CASSLETGVGYTF TGCGCCAGCAGCTTGGAAACAGGGGTCGGCTACACCTTC
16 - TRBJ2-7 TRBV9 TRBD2 CASSTQRTSGSHEQYF TGTGCCAGCAGCACCCAGAGGACTAGCGGGAGTCACGAGCAGTACTTC
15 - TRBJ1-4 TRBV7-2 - CASSRSGIFNEKLFF TGTGCCAGCAGCAGATCCGGGATCTTCAATGAAAAACTGTTTTTT
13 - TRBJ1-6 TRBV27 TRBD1 CASTRQGDSPLHF TGTGCCAGCACCCGACAGGGTGATTCACCCCTCCACTTT
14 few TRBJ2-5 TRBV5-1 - CASSLGLTQETQYF TGCGCCAGCAGCCTAGGACTCACCCAAGAGACCCAGTACTTC
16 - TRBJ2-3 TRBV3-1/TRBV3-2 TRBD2 CASSPPRGVSTDTQYF TGTGCCAGCAGCCCCCCCCGGGGGGTAAGCACAGATACGCAGTATTTT
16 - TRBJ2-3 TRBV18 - CASPPRTDANADTQYF TGTGCCAGCCCCCCCAGGACGGACGCTAACGCAGATACGCAGTATTTT
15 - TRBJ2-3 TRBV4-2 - CASSPSQVGTDTQYF TGTGCCAGCAGCCCAAGCCAGGTCGGGACAGATACGCAGTATTTT
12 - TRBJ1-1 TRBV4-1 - CASGVPNTEAFF TGCGCCAGCGGGGTACCGAACACTGAAGCTTTCTTT
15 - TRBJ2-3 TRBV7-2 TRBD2 CASSFQGGGADTQYF TGTGCCAGCAGCTTCCAGGGCGGGGGGGCAGATACGCAGTATTTT
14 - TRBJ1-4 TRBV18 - CASSPGATNEKLFF TGTGCCAGCTCACCGGGGGCAACTAATGAAAAACTGTTTTTT
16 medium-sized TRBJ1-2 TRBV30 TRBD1 CAWALRDRGSLVGYTF TGTGCCTGGGCCCTCCGGGACAGGGGCTCCCTTGTTGGCTACACCTTC
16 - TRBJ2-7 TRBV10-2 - CASSDPRRGPSYEQYF TGCGCCAGCAGTGACCCCCGACGTGGGCCCTCCTACGAGCAGTACTTC